The 23 T cell receptor beta chains presented below share a single source sample, sequenced in a study of chronic HIV infection and antiretroviral therapy. MiXCR, run by TCRdb on the 5' RACE reads, gives a single entry per CDR3 protein. The sample lists about 31,000 distinct CDR3 sequences, over 7% occurring once. Sequencing was carried out using peripheral blood. Source of these receptors: an adult who had HIV and had not received antiretroviral therapy, or was an uninfected healthy control (not recorded which).

The chain carries TRBV4-3 and TRBJ2-3; perhaps TRBD1 as D (6 bases). The CDR3 has 17 amino acids. V was shortened by 3 bases and J by 8 bases, with 24 bases between the two germline ends. The germline V gene has CDR1 LGHNA and CDR2 YSLEER. CDR3 bases: TGCGCCAGCAGCCATGAGCGACAGACAGGCCGCCTAGGTACGCAGTATTTT. Translated: CASSHERQTGRLGTQYF.

V usage is TRBV29-1 and J usage is TRBJ2-7; D unresolved. CDR3 length: 13 residues. Germline CDR1 is SQVTM and CDR2 is ANQGSEA. Deletions cut 7 bases from V and 6 bases from J, with 19 bases between. The CDR3 nucleotides are TGCAGCGGGAGCGAGAGCCGCCTCGGCGAGCAGTACTTC. It is translated as CSGSESRLGEQYF.

This clonotype was detected only a few times. The CDR3 sequence: CASRPGQGNQPQHF. Written as DNA, the CDR3 is TGTGCCAGCAGGCCGGGACAGGGAAATCAGCCCCAGCATTTT. This rearrangement joins TRBV2 to TRBJ1-5; 9 bases match TRBD1. This CDR3 spans 14 amino acids. J lost 4 bases, V lost 6 bases, and 4 bases had no gene match. Germline values: CDR1 SNHLY, CDR2 FYNNEI.

This clonotype was seen ten or more times. V gene TRBV7-2 combines with J gene TRBJ2-7; D perhaps matches TRBD1 (6 bases). The V gene's germline CDR1 is SGHTA and CDR2 FQGNSA. V was pared by 4 bases and J by 9 bases, with 19 bases between. This CDR3 has 14 residues. CDR3: CASSSDSPLLGQYF. Here the CDR3 DNA reads TGTGCCAGCAGCTCGGACAGCCCCCTGTTAGGGCAGTACTTC.

This clonotype has a handful of counts. The chain uses TRBV6-1 and TRBJ2-1; TRBD2 might be the D (6 bases). The CDR3 is 13 residues long. The V and J ends lost 4 bases and 6 bases respectively, with 10 bases between them. Germline-derived CDR1 and CDR2 are MNHNS and SASEGT. The CDR3 loop is CASSVTSPNEQFF. The CDR3 DNA sequence: TGTGCCAGCAGTGTTACTAGCCCCAATGAGCAGTTCTTC.

This clonotype was picked up many times. The V call is TRBV5-6, the J call TRBJ1-1, with D perhaps matching TRBD1 (5 bases). CDR3 length equals 13 residues. Germline assignment: CDR1 SGHDT and CDR2 YYEEEE. V dropped 5 bases and J dropped 1 base, with 9 bases sitting between them. CDR3 region: CASSLGANTEAFF. The CDR3 DNA sequence: TGTGCCAGCAGTCTAGGGGCGAACACTGAAGCTTTCTTT.

This chain connects TRBV2 to TRBJ1-1; D is perhaps TRBD1 (5 bases). Trimming stripped 8 bases from V and 7 bases from J, with 14 bases between. The CDR3 loop spans 12 amino acids. The germline V gene encodes CDR1 SNHLY and CDR2 FYNNEI. CDR3 bases: TGTGCCAGCGGTCCAGGGTACCTTGAAGCTTTCTTT. It yields the protein CASGPGYLEAFF.

This clonotype turned up a few times. The rearrangement joins TRBV30 to TRBJ1-4; a weak D match, TRBD1 (5 bases). The CDR3 contains 13 residues. The V end lost 5 bases, the J end lost 5 bases, and 12 bases lay between the germline ends. Germline CDR1 is GTSNPN and CDR2 is SVGIG (reference sequence). CDR3 residues: CAWGDGTNEKLFF. The CDR3 DNA sequence: TGTGCCTGGGGGGACGGGACGAATGAAAAACTGTTTTTT.

The chain carries TRBV2 and TRBJ1-5; the D is unclear. V lost 6 bases and J 0 bases, leaving 3 bases between the germline ends. Germline-derived CDR1 and CDR2 are SNHLY and FYNNEI. The CDR3 covers 12 residues. This CDR3 reads CASRHSNQPQHF. The CDR3 region has the DNA TGTGCCAGCAGACATAGCAATCAGCCCCAGCATTTT.

The gene calls are TRBV7-8 and TRBJ1-5, with TRBD1 as a possible D gene (5 bases). V lost 1 base, J lost 4 bases, and 11 bases lay in between. The CDR3 spans 15 residues. Germline V CDR1 and CDR2: SGHVS, FQNEAQ. CDR3 loop: CASSLVPPGNQPQHF. The CDR3 DNA sequence: TGTGCCAGCAGCTTAGTGCCTCCAGGGAATCAGCCCCAGCATTTT.

This clonotype was recorded a few times. The J gene is TRBJ1-5, the V gene TRBV29-1, with D perhaps TRBD1 (6 bases). Germline CDR1 and CDR2: SQVTM and ANQGSEA. This CDR3 comprises 15 residues. Trimming pared 5 bases from V and 2 bases from J, leaving 16 bases between. This chain's CDR3 is CSVRGGGGGNQPQHF. CDR3 sequence (DNA): TGCAGCGTTAGGGGGGGCGGTGGAGGCAATCAGCCCCAGCATTTT.

This clonotype was seen ten or more times. The chain combines TRBV4-3 with TRBJ2-1; TRBD1 agrees at 9 bases. V lost 5 bases to trimming and J lost 8 bases; unmatched junction nucleotides: 7. The CDR3 length is 14 residues. Germline V lookup: CDR1 LGHNA, CDR2 YSLEER. As DNA, the CDR3 is TGCGCCAGCAGCAACCGGGACAGGGACTATGAGCAGTTCTTC. It specifies CASSNRDRDYEQFF.

This clonotype was seen many times. The CDR3 is CASSSRRGNSPLHF. The DNA for the CDR3 is TGTGCCAGCAGCTCTCGAAGGGGGAATTCACCCCTCCACTTT. The chain joins TRBV7-2 to TRBJ1-6, with D possibly TRBD1 on 6 matching bases. Germline CDR1 reads SGHTA; CDR2 reads FQGNSA. The V gene lost 4 bases and the J gene lost 7 bases, with 11 bases spanning the gap. The CDR3 sequence is 14 residues long.

The table lists this clonotype with a few counts. J is TRBJ2-1 and V is TRBV29-1; D gene unclear. Germline CDR1 SQVTM, CDR2 ANQGSEA. The CDR3 consists of 15 residues. The V end lost 4 bases, the J end lost 0 bases, and 13 bases lay between the germline ends. CDR3: CSVGFRHSSYNEQFF. The CDR3 DNA follows: TGCAGCGTTGGTTTTCGGCATAGCTCCTACAATGAGCAGTTCTTC.

This clonotype has a handful of counts. This sequence joins TRBV29-1 and TRBJ1-2; 8 positions agree with TRBD1. V gave up 1 base and J gave up 4 bases; unmatched junction bases: 8. This CDR3 has 15 residues. Germline CDR1 SQVTM, CDR2 ANQGSEA. The CDR3 DNA is TGCAGCGTTGAAGTTCTACAGGGGGTCGGCTATGGCTACACCTTC. Its protein is CSVEVLQGVGYGYTF.

This clonotype was seen a handful of times. J is TRBJ2-3 and V is TRBV19, with D perhaps matching TRBD2 (6 bases). Germline lookup yields CDR1 LNHDA and CDR2 SQIVND (reference sequence). The CDR3 sequence is 15 residues long. Trimming removed 5 bases from V and 1 base from J, with 13 bases in between. The DNA for the CDR3 is TGTGCCAGTAGTGGAGGGAAGGAGGGCACAGATACGCAGTATTTT. It yields the protein CASSGGKEGTDTQYF.

This clonotype has just a few counts. CDR3 protein: CASSERGREVDTEAFF. CDR3 nucleotides: TGTGCCAGCAGTGAAAGAGGTAGGGAGGTAGACACTGAAGCTTTCTTT. The chain joins TRBV6-1 to TRBJ1-1; D gene uncertain. CDR3 size: 16 residues. Deletions cut 2 bases from V and 3 bases from J, with 16 bases between. Looked up from germline, CDR1 is MNHNS and CDR2 is SASEGT.

This clonotype was observed a few times. The genes are TRBV7-7 and TRBJ2-3, with 9 bases identical to TRBD2. CDR1 is SSHAT and CDR2 is FNYEAQ in the germline V gene (reference sequence). The CDR3 length is 14 residues. The V and J ends lost 3 bases and 6 bases, in that order; junction bases with no gene match: 4. The DNA for the CDR3 is TGTGCCAGCAGCTTTAGCGGGGGTTCGGATACGCAGTATTTT. Its translation: CASSFSGGSDTQYF.

The V call is TRBV29-1, the J call TRBJ1-4; D is uncertain. With 7 bases removed from V and 6 bases from J, the gap between germline ends came to 9 bases. Per the germline V gene, CDR1 is SQVTM and CDR2 is ANQGSEA. The CDR3 is 11 residues long. As DNA, the CDR3 is TGCAGCGGGAACTTGGATGAAAAACTGTTTTTT. Translated: CSGNLDEKLFF.

This clonotype was detected ten times or more. The chain uses TRBV18 and TRBJ2-1; D gene unclear. The CDR3 totals 14 residues. Between the trimmed V and J ends, which lost 3 bases and 4 bases, there was a span of 10 bases. CDR1 is KGHSH, CDR2 LQKENI, per germline. In DNA, the CDR3 is TGTGCCAGCTCACCCTCTTACGGATACAATGAGCAGTTCTTC. This encodes CASSPSYGYNEQFF.

This chain links TRBV4-1 with TRBJ2-7; D not certain. This CDR3 is 14 amino acids long. The V gene lost 1 base and the J gene lost 3 bases, with 10 bases spanning the gap. The germline V gene has CDR1 MGHRA and CDR2 YSYEKL. The DNA for the CDR3 is TGCGCCAGCAGCCAAGTTCGGGCAGACTACGAGCAGTACTTC. Its protein is CASSQVRADYEQYF.

This clonotype has at least ten counts. The rearrangement uses TRBV28 and TRBJ2-7, with D hard to call. V was pared by 3 bases and J by 7 bases, with 13 bases between. Germline V lookup: CDR1 MDHEN, CDR2 SYDVKM. CDR3 length: 13 amino acids. The CDR3 region has the DNA TGTGCCAGCAGTTTTGTGGCAGCCCGGGAGCAGTACTTC. Translation: CASSFVAAREQYF.

In this sample, this clonotype turned up a few times. The chain has TRBV6-5 and TRBJ1-1; D may be TRBD1 (5 bases). The germline gives CDR1 MNHEY, CDR2 SVGAGI. The V end lost 0 bases, the J end lost 5 bases, and 13 bases lay between the germline ends. The CDR3 has 15 amino acids. The CDR3 DNA reads as TGTGCCAGCAGTTACTCGACCAGGGAACGAACTGAAGCTTTCTTT. This codes for CASSYSTRERTEAFF.